This TCR beta chain was profiled in a study of response to subunit inactivated influenza vaccine listed by TCRdb under 2018. Background for the entire study: The study used deep quantitative T cell receptor repertoire profiling to track responses to a trivalent subunit inactivated influenza vaccine. Findings and caveats that apply to the study as a whole: According to the authors, only a limited number of new T cells may be recruited by each seasonal influenza vaccination.

This clonotype has at least ten counts. This receptor's antigen is unknown. Base qualities are not recorded, but no much larger clone differs from it by a single base. The library was built by means of RT-PCR. Sequencing was performed on an Illumina HiSeq 2500. Starting from the raw public reads, TCRdb applied fastp trimming at Q25, assembled clones with MiXCR and retained in-frame beta chains. Every distinct CDR3 protein forms one entry, paired with its most common genes and DNA. This sample is represented by about 700,000 distinct CDR3 sequences; 15% to 18% of them were singletons. About 9.9% of the sample goes to the ten largest clones. V and J are trimmed by 0 bases and 2 bases, and the gene matches miss 4 bases of the junction. The CDR3 goes from the cysteine to the phenylalanine over 14 residues. The sequence is cut down to CDR3 DNA, 42 bases in frame from base 1. In the germline V gene (reference sequence), CDR1 corresponds to DFQATT and CDR2 to SNEGSKA.

The rearrangement combines TRBV20-1 with TRBJ2-7; a stretch of 7 junction bases matches TRBD1. This sample comprised PBMCs from blood, obtained 11 to 12 days after vaccination. This sequence was found in a man between 45 and 60 years old who received an inactivated influenza vaccine. Donor details come from another sample of the same person, matched by shared clones. The DNA reads as follows: TGCAGTGCTAGAGATGAACAGGGGACCTACGAGCAGTACTTC. Translated, this gives CSARDEQGTYEQYF.